Sequencing of this T cell receptor (beta chain) was carried out in a study of cytomegalovirus exposure and HLA in healthy donors. Broader study findings: Clusters of TCRs from the first cohort tended to co-occur in the 130 or so validation repertoires (as a later analysis found).

Method: immunoSEQ multiplex PCR; TCRdb's copy keeps in-frame clones and lacks some. The sample gives about 68,000 clones, about 89% of which show up once; just over 3% is in the top ten. The V end lost 2 bases, the J end lost 2 bases, and 8 bases lay between the germline ends. CDR1 is MNHEY, CDR2 SMNVEV, per germline (reference sequence). There are 14 residues in the CDR3. This clone was counted once. The antigen remains unidentified. The gene calls are TRBV27 and TRBJ2-3; D is possibly TRBD2 (5 bases). The material sequenced was PBMCs. This receptor was obtained from a man between 18 and 29 years old in good health and CMV-seronegative. The CDR3 is CASSLVEATDTQYF. The DNA of the CDR3 is TGTGCCAGCAGTTTAGTGGAGGCCACAGATACGCAGTATTTT.